This TCR beta chain was captured in a study of Ad26.COV2.S vaccination and SARS-CoV-2 variants. The study, taken as a whole, reports: Measures of TCR breadth and depth may have fallen short of total T cell responses. CD8+ and CD4+ T cells specific for spike reportedly responded with substantial breadth after vaccination.

The CDR3 spans 15 residues. Trimming took 3 bases from V and 2 from J; bases not matched to a gene: 4. Germline V CDR1 and CDR2: SGHRS, YFSETQ. Assay: immunoSEQ multiplex PCR; the TCRdb copy retains only in-frame clones and omits some. The sample contains about 39,000 clones, approximately 80% of which appear only once. About this clone itself: Its target is unknown.

The rearrangement uses TRBV5-1 and TRBJ2-3; TRBD2 matches 9 bases. The receptor was derived from a human donor who had recovered from COVID-19. The sequences come from peripheral blood, collected after recovery from COVID-19. DNA of the CDR3: TGCGCCAGCAGCTCCCGACTAGCGGACACAGATACGCAGTATTTT. Translated, it gives CASSSRLADTDTQYF.